This T cell receptor beta chain emerged from a study of patients and donors after allogeneic stem cell transplantation. In TCRdb, the RT-PCR reads were re-called with MiXCR into one record per CDR3 protein. The sample lists tens of thousands of distinct CDR3 sequences; about 37% were seen once. In the case of this clonotype: Compared with germline, one end of the junction differs, possibly owing to a read error.

The material sequenced was blood, either unsorted or a sorted T cell fraction (not recorded which). This receptor was obtained from a human donor who was either an allogeneic HSCT recipient or a stem cell or donor lymphocyte infusion donor (not recorded which). It is not recorded whose cells these are; they may come from a transplant donor.

This chain's CDR3 is CATSDQDRGQETQYF. For the CDR3, the DNA is TGTGCCACCAGTGACCAGGACAGAGGGCAAGAGACTCAGTACTTC. V usage is TRBV24-1 and J usage is TRBJ2-5; D perhaps matches TRBD1 (6 bases). Germline assignment: CDR1 KGHDR and CDR2 SFDVKD. The CDR3 is 15 residues long.